A single sample is the source of the 24 T cell receptor beta chains below, sequenced in a study of T cell responses to AZD1222 COVID-19 vaccine. Here immunoSEQ multiplex PCR was the method, and the copy in TCRdb shows in-frame clones only, minus some. In the table there are about 140,000 clones, 90% of which are singletons. The sequenced sample was peripheral blood, obtained on day 0 of AZD1222 vaccination. These receptors all come from an adult in good health.

CDR3 sequence reads: CATSAGGSYEQYF. The CDR3 region has the DNA TGTGCCACCAGTGCTGGAGGCTCCTACGAGCAGTACTTC. The chain couples TRBV24-1 to TRBJ2-7; weak D call: TRBD2 (5 bases). Trimming removed 5 bases at V and 0 bases at J, with 7 bases between. The CDR3 is 13 amino acids. Germline lookup yields CDR1 KGHDR and CDR2 SFDVKD.

The rearrangement joins TRBV18 to TRBJ1-5, with TRBD1 as a possible D gene (5 bases). Trimming left V 3 bases short and J 5 bases short, with 14 bases between. The CDR3 length is 15 residues. Germline values: CDR1 KGHSH, CDR2 LQKENI. CDR3 region: CASSPREGSHQPQHF. DNA for the CDR3: TGTGCCAGCTCACCTCGGGAGGGGTCCCATCAGCCCCAGCATTTT.

The gene calls are TRBV5-1 and TRBJ1-2; 7 bases line up with TRBD1. This CDR3 is 14 amino acids long. Germline V gives CDR1 SGHRS, CDR2 YFSETQ. J lost 4 bases, V lost 1 base, and 4 bases had no gene match. CDR3 sequence reads: CASSLPGQSYGYTF. CDR3 nucleotide sequence: TGCGCCAGCAGCTTGCCGGGACAGAGCTATGGCTACACCTTC.

The chain employs TRBV6-5 and TRBJ2-2, with a weak D call TRBD1 (7 bases). This CDR3 spans 12 amino acids. Germline CDR1 MNHEY, CDR2 SVGAGI. The ends were cut back, 11 bases at V and 4 bases at J, with 11 bases in the middle. CDR3 sequence: CAAQGGTGELFF. CDR3 bases: TGTGCCGCGCAGGGGGGCACCGGGGAGCTGTTTTTT.

This chain links TRBV6-1 with TRBJ1-1; D remains unclear. V was clipped by 3 bases and J by 1 base, with 9 bases between them. The CDR3 is 14 residues long. Germline V gene sequence: CDR1 MNHNS, CDR2 SASEGT. The CDR3 sequence: CASSDGQENTEAFF. CDR3 nucleotide sequence: TGTGCCAGCAGTGACGGGCAGGAGAACACTGAAGCTTTCTTT.

For the CDR3, the DNA is TGTGCCAGCAGGCCGGGACACGCTAGGGACGAGCAGTACTTC. Translation gives CASRPGHARDEQYF. The chain couples TRBV7-8 to TRBJ2-7; D is perhaps TRBD1 (6 bases). Germline V gene data show CDR1 as SGHVS and CDR2 as FQNEAQ. The germline V and J ends were trimmed by 6 bases and 5 bases, with 17 bases remaining between them. The CDR3 loop spans 14 amino acids.

The V gene is TRBV5-5, the J gene TRBJ2-7; D uncertain. With 4 bases removed from V and 3 bases from J, the gap between germline ends came to 11 bases. The CDR3 sequence is 13 residues long. Germline CDR1 and CDR2: SGHKS and YYEKEE (reference sequence). The CDR3 spells CASSPERIYEQYF. The DNA of the CDR3 is TGTGCCAGCAGCCCGGAACGAATCTACGAGCAGTACTTC.

The V and J genes are TRBV7-8 and TRBJ2-7; the D gene is possibly TRBD2 (5 bases). Trimming left V 4 bases short and J 2 bases short, with 15 bases between. Germline V CDR1 and CDR2: SGHVS, FQNEAQ. CDR3 length: 15 residues. CDR3 amino acids: CASSSRDVPPYEQYF. DNA of the CDR3: TGTGCCAGCAGCTCGAGGGATGTGCCTCCCTACGAGCAGTACTTC.

The V call is TRBV2, the J call TRBJ2-1; 12 bases map to TRBD2. The trim removed 8 bases at V and 7 bases at J, leaving 6 bases unmatched. The CDR3 is made up of 14 amino acids. Germline V gene lookup returns CDR1 SNHLY and CDR2 FYNNEI. CDR3 nucleotides: TGTGCCAGCCGACTAGCGGGAGTTATGAATGAGCAGTTCTTC. It is translated as CASRLAGVMNEQFF.

In DNA form, the CDR3 reads TGTGCCAGTAGTAGTCTAGCAACTAATGAAAAACTGTTTTTT. Translation gives CASSSLATNEKLFF. V is TRBV19 and J is TRBJ1-4; D is uncertain. From germline, CDR1 is LNHDA and CDR2 SQIVND (reference sequence). The V gene lost 4 bases and the J gene lost 0 bases, with 6 bases spanning the gap. The CDR3 runs to 14 residues.

This rearrangement joins TRBV3-1 (or the pseudogene TRBV3-2) to TRBJ1-2, with D tentatively TRBD1 (5 bases). The CDR3 runs 18 residues. The V end lost 1 base, the J end lost 4 bases, and 22 bases lay between the germline ends. CDR1 and CDR2 (germline): LGHDT, YNNKEL (reference sequence). CDR3 bases: TGTGCCAGCAGCCAAGCAACCGCAAGGGACCCGAGAATCTATGGCTACACCTTC. The encoded protein is CASSQATARDPRIYGYTF.

The genes are TRBV4-1 and TRBJ2-3; 8 bases agree with TRBD2. The CDR3 sequence is 17 residues long. Germline assignment: CDR1 MGHRA and CDR2 YSYEKL. Trimming at V came to 3 bases and at J to 0 bases, leaving 8 bases not matched to a gene. The CDR3 loop is CASSQGRLATSTDTQYF. CDR3 nucleotides: TGCGCCAGCAGCCAGGGGAGACTAGCGACTAGCACAGATACGCAGTATTTT.

A single count supports this clone. The V call is TRBV21-1, the J call TRBJ1-3; the table's D call TRBD1 went unverified against the DNA. TRBV21-1 counts as a pseudogene. The CDR3 totals 15 residues. The CDR3: CASSKESGTGNTIYF. The CDR3 DNA reads as TGTGCCAGCAGCAAAGAATCAGGGACTGGAAACACCATATATTTT.

This chain joins TRBV11-1 and TRBJ1-6; maybe TRBD1 (5 bases). The CDR3 consists of 16 residues. Germline CDR1 is SGHAT and CDR2 is FQDESV (reference sequence). V was pared by 4 bases and J by 9 bases, with 19 bases between. The CDR3 is CASSWDRLSAGSPLHF. The CDR3 DNA is TGTGCCAGCAGCTGGGACCGCCTCAGCGCGGGTTCACCCCTCCACTTT.

Only one count was recorded for this clone. The chain employs TRBV19 and TRBJ2-1; D unclear. The germline V gene has CDR1 LNHDA and CDR2 SQIVND (reference sequence). V was trimmed by 0 bases and J by 6 bases, leaving 12 bases between them. The CDR3 is made up of 15 amino acids. In DNA, the CDR3 is TGTGCCAGTAGTATAGAGTCGTGGACGATCAATGAGCAGTTCTTC. Encoded protein: CASSIESWTINEQFF.

The chain couples TRBV24-1 to TRBJ2-2; D is unresolved. The CDR3 loop spans 15 amino acids. Per germline, CDR1 KGHDR and CDR2 SFDVKD. Trimming pared 1 base from V and 3 bases from J, leaving 8 bases between. In DNA, the CDR3 is TGTGCCACCAGTGATTTAGGGCAGGACACCGGGGAGCTGTTTTTT. It encodes CATSDLGQDTGELFF.

The CDR3 DNA follows: TGTGCCAGCCCGGCTAGCGGGAGACCCTACAATGAGCAGTTCTTC. Protein sequence: CASPASGRPYNEQFF. The V call is TRBV6-5, the J call TRBJ2-1; TRBD2 matches 10 bases. This CDR3 comprises 15 residues. Germline CDR1 reads MNHEY; CDR2 reads SVGAGI. V lost 8 bases, J lost 2 bases, and 6 bases stayed unmatched.

As for this clone: One junction end does not reproduce the germline sequence, and a read error may be involved. The chain uses TRBV7-7 and TRBJ2-1; 9 bases align to TRBD2. The CDR3 totals 15 residues. Germline assignment: CDR1 SSHAT and CDR2 FNYEAQ (reference sequence). The CDR3 region has the DNA TGTGCTAGCAGCTTAGTGGCTAGCGGGGTGGATGAGCAGTTCTTC. Translated, it gives CASSLVASGVDEQFF. The full variable domain, in which reference TRBV7-7 and TRBJ2-1 provide the parts outside the CDR3, is GAGVSQSPRYKVTKRGQDVTLRCDPISSHATLYWYQQALGQGPEFLTYFNYEAQPDKSGLPSDRFSAERPEGSISTLTIQRTEQRDSAMYRCASSLVASGVDEQFFGPGTRLTVL.

The chain carries TRBV27 and TRBJ1-5, with 7 positions matching TRBD1. The CDR3 sequence is 14 residues long. Germline values: CDR1 MNHEY, CDR2 SMNVEV (reference sequence). Germline trimming cut 5 bases from V and 5 bases from J; bases unmatched to any gene: 6. In DNA form, the CDR3 reads TGTGCCAGCAGTCTCAGACAGGGCGATCAGCCCCAGCATTTT. Translating it yields CASSLRQGDQPQHF.

This sequence joins TRBV6-5 and TRBJ1-5, with a tentative D call TRBD1 (5 bases). Germline CDR1 reads MNHEY; CDR2 reads SVGAGI. The CDR3 runs 14 residues. V lost 10 bases and J lost 6, with 19 bases in between. CDR3 DNA: TGTGCCACTTCCGCACCGGGACTCATTCAGCCCCAGCATTTT. Its protein product is CATSAPGLIQPQHF.

Remarks on this clone: The junction does not match germline at one end; this may be a read error. Other DNA sequences of this sample code for an identical CDR3. This rearrangement joins TRBV5-6 to TRBJ2-1; no clear D gene. The germline gives CDR1 SGHDT, CDR2 YYEEEE. The CDR3 length is 18 residues. The CDR3: CATSPRIIKTSSYNEQFF. CDR3 DNA sequence: TGTGCCACCTCCCCCAGAATCATTAAGACCAGCTCCTACAACGAGCAGTTCTTC. Full variable domain (outside the CDR3, taken from reference TRBV5-6 and TRBJ2-1): DAGVTQSPTHLIKTRGQQVTLRCSPKSGHDTVSWYQQALGQGPQFIFQYYEEEERQRGNFPDRFSGHQFPNYSSELNVNALLLGDSALYLCATSPRIIKTSSYNEQFFGPGTRLTVL.

The chain carries TRBV15 and TRBJ1-1; 9 bases map to TRBD1. The CDR3 is 16 amino acids. J gave up 2 bases and V 5 bases, and 9 bases lay outside the gene matches. Per germline, CDR1 LNHNV and CDR2 YYDKDF (reference sequence). Written as DNA, the CDR3 is TGTGCCACCAGCGTATCTACAGGGGGCGCAAACACTGAAGCTTTCTTT. It codes for CATSVSTGGANTEAFF.

This sequence joins TRBV19 and TRBJ1-2; TRBD1 aligns across 11 bases. V was clipped by 6 bases and J by 4 bases; unmatched bases: 1. Germline assignment: CDR1 LNHDA and CDR2 SQIVND (reference sequence). This CDR3 has 13 amino acids. This CDR3 is CASRGQGGYGYTF. CDR3 sequence (DNA): TGTGCCAGTAGGGGACAGGGGGGCTATGGCTACACCTTC. Complete variable domain (other parts from reference TRBV19 and TRBJ1-2): DGGITQSPKYLFRKEGQNVTLSCEQNLNHDAMYWYRQDPGQGLRLIYYSQIVNDFQKGDIAEGYSVSREKKESFPLTVTSAQKNPTAFYLCASRGQGGYGYTFGSGTRLTVV.

The chain carries TRBV9 and TRBJ1-2, with unresolved D. Trimming left V 0 bases short and J 4 bases short, with 7 bases between. The CDR3 has 13 amino acids. Germline V lookup: CDR1 SGDLS, CDR2 YYNGEE. CDR3 in amino acids: CASSVEAGYGYTF. CDR3 nucleotides: TGTGCCAGCAGCGTAGAGGCGGGCTATGGCTACACCTTC.